Many counts were recorded for the clone carrying this T cell receptor beta chain. No antigen is known for it. The sample comes from a study of identical twins. MiXCR was run by TCRdb on the 5' RACE reads, yielding one entry per CDR3 protein. The data contain 500,000 to 650,000 distinct CDR3 sequences, approximately 20% of them singletons. General observations from the study: Fewer insertions were carried by abundant cord blood beta clonotypes, but none was seen in memory repertoires. Out-of-frame alpha sequences shared between twins exhibited an excess of low generation probability.

This CDR3 is 16 amino acids long. CDR1 and CDR2 (germline): SGHTA, FQGTGA. Trimming removed 1 base from V and 4 bases from J, with 17 bases in between. This sample was also put to use in a study of yellow fever vaccine responses in identical twins.

The chain has TRBV7-3 and TRBJ2-7; the D gene could be TRBD1 or TRBD2 (6 bases each). The clonotype originates from a young woman in good health. The sequenced sample was CD4+ T cells sorted from blood. CDR3 nucleotide sequence: TGTGCCAGCAGCTTAATGGGGGGCACCTCCCAATACGAGCAGTACTTC. This sequence encodes CASSLMGGTSQYEQYF.